This T cell receptor (beta chain) was captured by sequencing in a study of CD4 T cells in relation to SARS-CoV-2 and coronaviruses. This CDR3 is built from 15 residues. V shed 5 bases, J shed 4 bases, and the junction held 10 bases outside the gene matches. Germline V CDR1 and CDR2: MDHEN, SYDVKM. The protocol was immunoSEQ multiplex PCR, while the TCRdb copy is restricted to in-frame clones and leaves out a portion. The sample lists approximately 64,000 clones; about 94% were seen once. Whole-study findings and limits: About 65% of donors had memory CD4+ clonotypes crossrecognizing SARS-CoV-2 and common cold coronavirus spike. Memory recall responses, not primary responses primed in culture, are what the assay detects. No crossreactivity against non-spike viral proteins was tested here.

Before the COVID-19 pandemic, during about 2011-2019, CD4+ T cells were taken from unexposed donors. To note about this clone: Its antigen is not known.

This chain links TRBV28 with TRBJ2-5; 7 nucleotides align to TRBD1. The sequenced material came from naive CD4+ T cells from PBMCs. Noted subset: naive CD4+ T cells isolated by negative enrichment. The sequence derives from a human donor in good health. CDR3 sequence: CASSPAQTGRETQYF. CDR3 in DNA: TGTGCCAGCAGTCCCGCCCAGACAGGGAGAGAGACCCAGTACTTC.